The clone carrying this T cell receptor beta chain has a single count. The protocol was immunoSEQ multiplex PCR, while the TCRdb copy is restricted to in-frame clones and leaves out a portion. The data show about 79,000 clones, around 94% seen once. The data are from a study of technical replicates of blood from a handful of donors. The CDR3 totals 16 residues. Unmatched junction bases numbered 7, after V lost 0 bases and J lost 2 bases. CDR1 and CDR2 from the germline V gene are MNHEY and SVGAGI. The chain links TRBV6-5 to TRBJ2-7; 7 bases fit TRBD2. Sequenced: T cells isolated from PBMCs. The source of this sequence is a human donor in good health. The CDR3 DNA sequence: TGTGCCAGCAGTTACTCGAAGCGGGGAAGCACCTACGAGCAGTACTTC. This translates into CASSYSKRGSTYEQYF.